The rows below give T cell receptor beta chains drawn from one sample of a study of blood T cell repertoires in COVID-19. Profiling relied on immunoSEQ multiplex PCR, and the TCRdb table lists in-frame clones only, not all of them. Of hundreds of thousands of clones listed, about 86% were seen once; the top ten hold approximately 2%. Material for sequencing was peripheral blood. The receptors here all came from a woman younger than 45 who had recovered from COVID-19. Each CDR3 is given with its conserved first and last residue. Fields, in order: CDR3 length, clone size, D gene, V gene, J gene, CDR3 protein, CDR3 DNA. D genes are given only for firm matches. Clone size, where shown, is once, few, many, or a class for clones that have expanded.

cdr3_length: 13
clone_size: few
d_call: NA
v_call: TRBV3-1/TRBV3-2
j_call: TRBJ1-2
cdr3_aa: CASSQARVHGYTF
cdr3_nt: TGTGCCAGCAGCCAAGCCCGGGTGCATGGCTACACCTTC

cdr3_length: 15
clone_size: NA
d_call: TRBD1
v_call: TRBV4-1
j_call: TRBJ2-5
cdr3_aa: CASSQGGTGRETQYF
cdr3_nt: TGCGCCAGCAGCCAAGGGGGGACAGGGAGAGAGACCCAGTACTTC

cdr3_length: 14
clone_size: NA
d_call: NA
v_call: TRBV5-1
j_call: TRBJ2-5
cdr3_aa: CASSPLSYQETQYF
cdr3_nt: TGCGCCAGCAGCCCTCTATCATACCAAGAGACCCAGTACTTC

cdr3_length: 14
clone_size: NA
d_call: NA
v_call: TRBV30
j_call: TRBJ2-1
cdr3_aa: CAWSAQGLGNEQFF
cdr3_nt: TGTGCCTGGAGCGCGCAGGGCCTCGGGAATGAGCAGTTCTTC

cdr3_length: 16
clone_size: NA
d_call: TRBD2
v_call: TRBV4-2
j_call: TRBJ2-2
cdr3_aa: CASSQPTSGLTGELFF
cdr3_nt: TGTGCCAGCAGCCAACCTACTAGCGGGCTGACCGGGGAGCTGTTTTTT

cdr3_length: 12
clone_size: NA
d_call: NA
v_call: TRBV10-3
j_call: TRBJ1-2
cdr3_aa: CAISVERAGYTF
cdr3_nt: TGTGCCATCAGTGTCGAGCGAGCTGGCTACACCTTC

cdr3_length: 16
clone_size: NA
d_call: TRBD1
v_call: TRBV7-8
j_call: TRBJ2-2
cdr3_aa: CASHPLLDRVTGELFF
cdr3_nt: TGTGCCAGCCACCCTCTCCTGGACAGGGTAACCGGGGAGCTGTTTTTT

cdr3_length: 14
clone_size: NA
d_call: NA
v_call: TRBV14
j_call: TRBJ2-7
cdr3_aa: CASRGSGSSYEQYF
cdr3_nt: TGTGCCAGCCGCGGTAGCGGAAGCTCCTACGAGCAGTACTTC

cdr3_length: 13
clone_size: few
d_call: TRBD1
v_call: TRBV19
j_call: TRBJ1-5
cdr3_aa: CASSTGGRQPQHF
cdr3_nt: TGTGCCAGTAGTACAGGGGGCAGGCAGCCCCAGCATTTT

cdr3_length: 15
clone_size: NA
d_call: NA
v_call: TRBV6-5
j_call: TRBJ1-1
cdr3_aa: CASITQGSGNTEAFF
cdr3_nt: TGTGCCAGCATTACTCAGGGGTCTGGGAACACTGAAGCTTTCTTT

cdr3_length: 12
clone_size: NA
d_call: NA
v_call: TRBV2
j_call: TRBJ2-7
cdr3_aa: CASSEQGYEQYF
cdr3_nt: TGTGCCAGCAGTGAACAGGGATACGAGCAGTACTTC

cdr3_length: 16
clone_size: NA
d_call: NA
v_call: TRBV2
j_call: TRBJ1-1
cdr3_aa: CASSEALILRGTEAFF
cdr3_nt: TGTGCCAGCAGTGAAGCACTTATCCTCAGGGGCACTGAAGCTTTCTTT

cdr3_length: 13
clone_size: NA
d_call: NA
v_call: TRBV24-1
j_call: TRBJ2-2
cdr3_aa: CATSDHRTGELFF
cdr3_nt: TGTGCCACCAGTGATCACAGGACCGGGGAGCTGTTTTTT

cdr3_length: 13
clone_size: NA
d_call: NA
v_call: TRBV29-1
j_call: TRBJ2-3
cdr3_aa: CSSRRGQSDTQYF
cdr3_nt: TGCAGCTCAAGGAGGGGGCAATCAGATACGCAGTATTTT

cdr3_length: 16
clone_size: NA
d_call: TRBD1
v_call: TRBV19
j_call: TRBJ2-6
cdr3_aa: CASSGQGAGGANVLTF
cdr3_nt: TGTGCCAGTAGTGGCCAGGGGGCGGGAGGGGCCAACGTCCTGACTTTC

cdr3_length: 13
clone_size: NA
d_call: NA
v_call: TRBV4-1
j_call: TRBJ2-7
cdr3_aa: CASSQDPDYEQYF
cdr3_nt: TGCGCCAGCAGCCAAGACCCAGACTACGAGCAGTACTTC

cdr3_length: 15
clone_size: NA
d_call: TRBD2
v_call: TRBV9
j_call: TRBJ2-3
cdr3_aa: CASSVGAGVADTQYF
cdr3_nt: TGTGCCAGCAGCGTCGGAGCGGGAGTCGCAGATACGCAGTATTTT

cdr3_length: 15
clone_size: once
d_call: NA
v_call: TRBV4-2
j_call: TRBJ2-4
cdr3_aa: CASSQDLGVKNIQYF
cdr3_nt: TGTGCCAGCAGCCAAGATCTAGGAGTCAAAAACATTCAGTACTTC

cdr3_length: 14
clone_size: NA
d_call: NA
v_call: TRBV5-1
j_call: TRBJ1-5
cdr3_aa: CASSKGEADQPQHF
cdr3_nt: TGCGCCAGCAGCAAAGGGGAGGCTGATCAGCCCCAGCATTTT

cdr3_length: 15
clone_size: NA
d_call: NA
v_call: TRBV7-2
j_call: TRBJ2-7
cdr3_aa: CASSMDLKNSYEQYF
cdr3_nt: TGTGCCAGCAGCATGGACTTAAAAAACTCCTACGAGCAGTACTTC

cdr3_length: 13
clone_size: NA
d_call: NA
v_call: TRBV2
j_call: TRBJ1-6
cdr3_aa: CASGTGRNSPLHF
cdr3_nt: TGTGCCAGCGGAACAGGGCGAAATTCACCCCTCCACTTT

cdr3_length: 14
clone_size: NA
d_call: NA
v_call: TRBV4-2
j_call: TRBJ2-3
cdr3_aa: CASSQVTEGNTQYF
cdr3_nt: TGTGCCAGCAGCCAAGTTACGGAGGGGAATACGCAGTATTTT

cdr3_length: 16
clone_size: NA
d_call: NA
v_call: TRBV4-2
j_call: TRBJ2-3
cdr3_aa: CASSQQTGGPSDTQYF
cdr3_nt: TGTGCCAGCAGCCAACAAACCGGGGGGCCATCTGATACGCAGTATTTT

cdr3_length: 11
clone_size: NA
d_call: NA
v_call: TRBV5-4
j_call: TRBJ1-1
cdr3_aa: CASSNQVEAFF
cdr3_nt: TGTGCCAGCAGTAACCAGGTTGAAGCTTTCTTT

cdr3_length: 17
clone_size: NA
d_call: NA
v_call: TRBV4-1
j_call: TRBJ1-6
cdr3_aa: CASSPQGGRSYNSPLHF
cdr3_nt: TGCGCCAGCAGCCCACAAGGAGGGCGCTCCTATAATTCACCCCTCCACTTT

cdr3_length: 13
clone_size: few
d_call: NA
v_call: TRBV6-1
j_call: TRBJ1-5
cdr3_aa: CASSEVTIQPQHF
cdr3_nt: TGTGCCAGCAGTGAAGTAACAATACAGCCCCAGCATTTT

cdr3_length: 16
clone_size: NA
d_call: TRBD2
v_call: TRBV5-1
j_call: TRBJ2-5
cdr3_aa: CASSLDGGSAQETQYF
cdr3_nt: TGCGCCAGCAGCTTGGATGGCGGGAGTGCTCAAGAGACCCAGTACTTC

cdr3_length: 13
clone_size: NA
d_call: TRBD1
v_call: TRBV19
j_call: TRBJ2-7
cdr3_aa: CASSQGARREQYF
cdr3_nt: TGTGCCAGTAGTCAGGGGGCGCGGCGCGAGCAGTACTTC

cdr3_length: 15
clone_size: once
d_call: TRBD1
v_call: TRBV5-6
j_call: TRBJ1-3
cdr3_aa: CASSITGVSGNTIYF
cdr3_nt: TGTGCCAGCAGCATTACAGGGGTCTCTGGAAACACCATATATTTT

cdr3_length: 13
clone_size: NA
d_call: NA
v_call: TRBV29-1
j_call: TRBJ2-7
cdr3_aa: CSVDGGTLHEQYF
cdr3_nt: TGCAGCGTTGACGGCGGTACATTGCACGAGCAGTACTTC

cdr3_length: 16
clone_size: NA
d_call: NA
v_call: TRBV6-1
j_call: TRBJ2-3
cdr3_aa: CASSQGTSSGTDTQYF
cdr3_nt: TGTGCCAGCAGTCAAGGGACTTCCAGCGGCACAGATACGCAGTATTTT

cdr3_length: 14
clone_size: NA
d_call: NA
v_call: TRBV9
j_call: TRBJ2-1
cdr3_aa: CASSVGGVANEQFF
cdr3_nt: TGTGCCAGCAGCGTAGGGGGGGTAGCCAATGAGCAGTTCTTC

cdr3_length: 17
clone_size: NA
d_call: NA
v_call: TRBV21-1
j_call: TRBJ1-1
cdr3_aa: CASSHFCQGGMNTEAFF
cdr3_nt: TGTGCCAGCAGCCACTTTTGTCAGGGGGGCATGAACACTGAAGCTTTCTTT

cdr3_length: 15
clone_size: NA
d_call: NA
v_call: TRBV10-3
j_call: TRBJ1-6
cdr3_aa: CAISESPSRNSPLHF
cdr3_nt: TGTGCCATCAGTGAGTCACCTTCGCGGAATTCACCCCTCCACTTT

cdr3_length: 13
clone_size: NA
d_call: NA
v_call: TRBV7-9
j_call: TRBJ2-5
cdr3_aa: CASSSRVKETQYF
cdr3_nt: TGTGCCAGCAGCTCAAGAGTTAAAGAGACCCAGTACTTC

cdr3_length: 14
clone_size: few
d_call: NA
v_call: TRBV4-2
j_call: TRBJ1-1
cdr3_aa: CASSKTGNVLEAFF
cdr3_nt: TGTGCCAGCAGCAAGACAGGCAATGTCCTGGAAGCTTTCTTT

cdr3_length: 13
clone_size: NA
d_call: NA
v_call: TRBV6-5
j_call: TRBJ2-6
cdr3_aa: CATQASGANVLTF
cdr3_nt: TGTGCCACTCAGGCCTCTGGGGCCAACGTCCTGACTTTC

cdr3_length: 16
clone_size: NA
d_call: TRBD1
v_call: TRBV6-2/TRBV6-3
j_call: TRBJ2-2
cdr3_aa: CASSQDRGRATGELFF
cdr3_nt: TGTGCCAGCAGTCAAGACAGGGGGCGTGCCACCGGGGAGCTGTTTTTT

cdr3_length: 15
clone_size: NA
d_call: TRBD1
v_call: TRBV27
j_call: TRBJ2-7
cdr3_aa: CASSLKGQGSYEQYF
cdr3_nt: TGTGCCAGCAGTTTAAAGGGACAGGGATCCTACGAGCAGTACTTC

cdr3_length: 15
clone_size: NA
d_call: TRBD1
v_call: TRBV6-1
j_call: TRBJ1-4
cdr3_aa: CASSEQGANNEKLFF
cdr3_nt: TGTGCCAGCAGTGAACAGGGGGCTAATAATGAAAAACTGTTTTTT

cdr3_length: 13
clone_size: NA
d_call: NA
v_call: TRBV6-5
j_call: TRBJ1-2
cdr3_aa: CASSYLSNYGYTF
cdr3_nt: TGTGCCAGCAGTTACCTTTCTAACTATGGCTACACCTTC

cdr3_length: 12
clone_size: NA
d_call: NA
v_call: TRBV18
j_call: TRBJ1-2
cdr3_aa: CASSPESSGYTF
cdr3_nt: TGTGCCAGCTCACCCGAGTCTAGTGGCTACACCTTC

cdr3_length: 16
clone_size: NA
d_call: TRBD1
v_call: TRBV18
j_call: TRBJ1-2
cdr3_aa: CASSPYGTGGAGGYTF
cdr3_nt: TGTGCCAGCTCACCCTACGGGACAGGGGGCGCCGGTGGCTACACCTTC

cdr3_length: 14
clone_size: NA
d_call: TRBD1
v_call: TRBV30
j_call: TRBJ1-3
cdr3_aa: CAWGDRVYGNTIYF
cdr3_nt: TGTGCCTGGGGGGACAGGGTATATGGAAACACCATATATTTT

cdr3_length: 12
clone_size: NA
d_call: NA
v_call: TRBV5-4
j_call: TRBJ1-1
cdr3_aa: CASSLRQTEAFF
cdr3_nt: TGTGCCAGCAGCTTGCGACAAACTGAAGCTTTCTTT

cdr3_length: 14
clone_size: NA
d_call: NA
v_call: TRBV27
j_call: TRBJ1-5
cdr3_aa: CAAGRQGMDQPQHF
cdr3_nt: TGTGCCGCCGGGCGGCAGGGGATGGATCAGCCCCAGCATTTT

cdr3_length: 11
clone_size: once
d_call: TRBD1
v_call: TRBV18
j_call: TRBJ2-5
cdr3_aa: CASSGTGTQYF
cdr3_nt: TGTGCCAGCTCAGGGACAGGGACCCAGTACTTC

cdr3_length: 13
clone_size: NA
d_call: NA
v_call: TRBV7-9
j_call: TRBJ2-2
cdr3_aa: CASSSPNTGELFF
cdr3_nt: TGTGCCAGCAGTAGTCCGAACACCGGGGAGCTGTTTTTT

cdr3_length: 15
clone_size: NA
d_call: TRBD2
v_call: TRBV6-1
j_call: TRBJ2-1
cdr3_aa: CASSKALAGPNEQFF
cdr3_nt: TGTGCCAGCAGTAAAGCACTAGCGGGGCCCAATGAGCAGTTCTTC

cdr3_length: 13
clone_size: NA
d_call: NA
v_call: TRBV19
j_call: TRBJ2-1
cdr3_aa: CASSIDLTGEQFF
cdr3_nt: TGTGCCAGTAGTATAGATCTAACGGGTGAGCAGTTCTTC

cdr3_length: 14
clone_size: NA
d_call: NA
v_call: TRBV15
j_call: TRBJ2-1
cdr3_aa: CATGQSNSYNEQFF
cdr3_nt: TGTGCCACCGGACAGTCAAACTCCTACAATGAGCAGTTCTTC

cdr3_length: 15
clone_size: NA
d_call: TRBD1
v_call: TRBV20-1
j_call: TRBJ1-6
cdr3_aa: CSASYLGTDNSPLHF
cdr3_nt: TGCAGTGCTAGTTATCTCGGGACAGACAATTCACCCCTCCACTTT

cdr3_length: 15
clone_size: NA
d_call: NA
v_call: TRBV28
j_call: TRBJ1-5
cdr3_aa: CASSLRRRSNQPQHF
cdr3_nt: TGTGCCAGCAGTTTGAGGCGGAGAAGCAATCAGCCCCAGCATTTT

cdr3_length: 14
clone_size: once
d_call: NA
v_call: TRBV2
j_call: TRBJ1-4
cdr3_aa: CASSVLGSNEKLFF
cdr3_nt: TGTGCCAGCAGTGTTTTGGGCTCTAATGAAAAACTGTTTTTT

cdr3_length: 15
clone_size: NA
d_call: NA
v_call: TRBV5-1
j_call: TRBJ2-2
cdr3_aa: CASSLAFGHNGELFF
cdr3_nt: TGCGCCAGCAGCTTGGCTTTCGGACACAACGGGGAGCTGTTTTTT

cdr3_length: 17
clone_size: NA
d_call: TRBD2
v_call: TRBV7-3
j_call: TRBJ2-1
cdr3_aa: CASSLKRVLAWGDEQFF
cdr3_nt: TGTGCCAGCAGCTTAAAAAGGGTACTAGCGTGGGGGGATGAGCAGTTCTTC

cdr3_length: 15
clone_size: NA
d_call: NA
v_call: TRBV2
j_call: TRBJ1-4
cdr3_aa: CASMLGGFTNEKLFF
cdr3_nt: TGTGCCAGCATGCTCGGCGGTTTTACTAATGAAAAACTGTTTTTT

cdr3_length: 16
clone_size: NA
d_call: NA
v_call: TRBV11-2
j_call: TRBJ2-6
cdr3_aa: CASSLVGAAGANVLTF
cdr3_nt: TGTGCCAGCAGCTTAGTCGGAGCTGCTGGGGCCAACGTCCTGACTTTC

cdr3_length: 13
clone_size: NA
d_call: NA
v_call: TRBV2
j_call: TRBJ1-2
cdr3_aa: CASSEESAGSYTF
cdr3_nt: TGTGCCAGCAGTGAGGAGTCAGCTGGCAGCTACACCTTC

cdr3_length: 16
clone_size: NA
d_call: NA
v_call: TRBV5-8
j_call: TRBJ1-1
cdr3_aa: CAAALQAGEGGTEAFF
cdr3_nt: TGTGCCGCAGCCTTACAAGCGGGGGAAGGTGGCACTGAAGCTTTCTTT